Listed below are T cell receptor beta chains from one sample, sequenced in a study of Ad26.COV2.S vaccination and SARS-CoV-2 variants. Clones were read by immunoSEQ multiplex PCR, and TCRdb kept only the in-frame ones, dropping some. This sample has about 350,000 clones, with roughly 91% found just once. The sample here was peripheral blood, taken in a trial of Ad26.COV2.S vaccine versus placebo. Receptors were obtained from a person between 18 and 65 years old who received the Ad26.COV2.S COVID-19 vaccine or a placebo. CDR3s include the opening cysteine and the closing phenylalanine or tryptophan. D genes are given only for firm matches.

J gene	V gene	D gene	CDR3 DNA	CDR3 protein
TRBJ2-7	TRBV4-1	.	TGCGCCAGCAGCCCCCTGGTCAGCTACGAGCAGTACTTC	CASSPLVSYEQYF
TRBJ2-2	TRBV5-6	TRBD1	TGTGCCAGCAGCTTCTGGGGGACAGGGGAAACCGGGGAGCTGTTTTTT	CASSFWGTGETGELFF
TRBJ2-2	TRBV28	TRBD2	TGTGCCAGCAGTCCCCATCCTACTAGCGATAGCATCTCCGGGGAGCTGTTTTTT	CASSPHPTSDSISGELFF
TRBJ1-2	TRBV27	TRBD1	TGTGCCAGCAGTGCGATGGGACAGGGTGTTTATGGCTACACCTTC	CASSAMGQGVYGYTF
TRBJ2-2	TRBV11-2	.	TGTGCCAGCAGCTTAGGGGTAACAGGTGCCACCGGGGAGCTGTTTTTT	CASSLGVTGATGELFF
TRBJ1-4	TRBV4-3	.	TGCGCCAGCAGCCAAGTCTGGGATAGTAAGGAAAAACTGTTTTTT	CASSQVWDSKEKLFF
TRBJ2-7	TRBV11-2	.	TGTGCCAGCAGCCTACGGGGGGCGGCGGAACGCTCCTACGAGCAGTACTTC	CASSLRGAAERSYEQYF
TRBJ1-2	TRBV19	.	TGTGCCAGTAGTCTCCGAGACTACGGCTACACCTTC	CASSLRDYGYTF
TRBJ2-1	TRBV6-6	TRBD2	TGTGCCAGCACCCAAGGACTAGCGGGTAATGAGCAGTTCTTC	CASTQGLAGNEQFF
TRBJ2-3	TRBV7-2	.	TGTGCCAGCAGCAGGGGGGGAAGCACAGATACGCAGTATTTT	CASSRGGSTDTQYF
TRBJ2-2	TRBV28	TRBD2	TGTGCCAGCCACCCCTCGAGCGGGAGGGCTTCCGGGGAGCTGTTTTTT	CASHPSSGRASGELFF
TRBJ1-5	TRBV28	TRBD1	TGTGCCAGCAGTTTCCAGGACCTAGACAGGGTTCATCAGCCCCAGCATTTT	CASSFQDLDRVHQPQHF
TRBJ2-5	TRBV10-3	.	TGTGCCATCAGTGATCCGACAACCCTGAAAGAGACCCAGTACTTC	CAISDPTTLKETQYF
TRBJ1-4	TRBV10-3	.	TGTGCCATCAGTGACGGGGAGAGTGAAAAACTGTTTTTT	CAISDGESEKLFF
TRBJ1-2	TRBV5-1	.	TGCGCCAGCAGCTTGGAGGGGGGCAATACTAACTATGGCTACACCTTC	CASSLEGGNTNYGYTF
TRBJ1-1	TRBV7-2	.	TGTGCCAGCAGCTTAGCGAAGAACACTGAAGCTTTCTTT	CASSLAKNTEAFF
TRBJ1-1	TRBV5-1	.	TGCGCCAGCAGCCCCCGAGGGGGGATGAACACTGAAGCTTTCTTT	CASSPRGGMNTEAFF
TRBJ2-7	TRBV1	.	TGCACCAGCAGCCAAGATCAAGCTGGCGGGAGGGCCTACGAGCAGTACTTC	CTSSQDQAGGRAYEQYF
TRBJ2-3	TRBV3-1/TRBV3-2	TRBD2	TGTGCCAGCAGCCGGGGACTAGCGGGGGACACAGATACGCAGTATTTT	CASSRGLAGDTDTQYF
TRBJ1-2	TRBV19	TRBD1	TGTGCCAGTAGCCGACAGGGAAATAACTATGGCTACACCTTC	CASSRQGNNYGYTF
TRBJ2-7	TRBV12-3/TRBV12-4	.	TGTGCCAGCAGTTTTGGAGGTATTTACGAGCAGTACTTC	CASSFGGIYEQYF
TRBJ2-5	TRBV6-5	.	TGTGCCAGCATACAGGGTGAAGAGACCCAGTACTTC	CASIQGEETQYF
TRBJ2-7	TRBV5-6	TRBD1	TGTGCCAGCAGACAGGACAGGCAAGCCTACGAGCAGTACTTC	CASRQDRQAYEQYF
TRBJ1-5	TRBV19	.	TGTGCCAGTAGTATATGGGGGGGGGCGAGCAATCAGCCCCAGCATTTT	CASSIWGGASNQPQHF
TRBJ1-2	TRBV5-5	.	TGTGCCAGCAGGGTAGGACGGGCCAACTATGGCTACACCTTC	CASRVGRANYGYTF
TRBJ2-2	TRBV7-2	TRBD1	TGTGCCAGCAGCCCACGGACAGGGAATCCGAACACCGGGGAGCTGTTTTTT	CASSPRTGNPNTGELFF
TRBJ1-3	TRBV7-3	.	TGTGCCAGCAGCTTAACCTCTGGAAACACCATATATTTT	CASSLTSGNTIYF
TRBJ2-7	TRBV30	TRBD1	TGTGCCTGGCGGGACAGGGCGGGGTACGAGCAGTACTTC	CAWRDRAGYEQYF
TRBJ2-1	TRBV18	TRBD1	TGTGCCAGCTCAAGATCCCGACAGGGGGATAGTGAGCAGTTCTTC	CASSRSRQGDSEQFF
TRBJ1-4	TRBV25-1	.	TGTGCCAGCAGTGAACCCGGGGAGGATGAAAAACTGTTTTTT	CASSEPGEDEKLFF